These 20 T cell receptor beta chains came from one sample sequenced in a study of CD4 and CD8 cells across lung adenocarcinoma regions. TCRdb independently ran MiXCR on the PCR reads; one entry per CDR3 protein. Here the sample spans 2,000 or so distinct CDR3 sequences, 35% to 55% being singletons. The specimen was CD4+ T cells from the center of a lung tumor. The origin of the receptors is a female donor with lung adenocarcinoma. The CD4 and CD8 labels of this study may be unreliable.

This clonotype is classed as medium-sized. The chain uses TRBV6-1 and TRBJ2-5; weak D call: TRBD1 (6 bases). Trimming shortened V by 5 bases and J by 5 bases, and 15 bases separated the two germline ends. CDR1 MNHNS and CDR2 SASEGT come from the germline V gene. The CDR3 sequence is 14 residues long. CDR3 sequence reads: CASSTIPGVETQYF. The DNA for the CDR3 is TGTGCCAGCAGTACCATCCCAGGGGTGGAGACCCAGTACTTC.

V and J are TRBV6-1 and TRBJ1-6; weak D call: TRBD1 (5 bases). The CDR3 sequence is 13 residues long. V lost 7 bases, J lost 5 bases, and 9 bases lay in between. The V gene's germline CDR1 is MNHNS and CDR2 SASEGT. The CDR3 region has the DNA TGTGCCAGCACCGGACAAAATAATTCACCCCTCCACTTT. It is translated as CASTGQNNSPLHF.

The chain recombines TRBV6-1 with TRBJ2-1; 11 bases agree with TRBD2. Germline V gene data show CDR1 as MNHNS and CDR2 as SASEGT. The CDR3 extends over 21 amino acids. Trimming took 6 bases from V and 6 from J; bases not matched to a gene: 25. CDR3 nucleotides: TGTGCCAGCAGGCGTCTCTCTCACCCCCGCGCAACTAGCGGGAGTAGCAATGAGCAGTTCTTC. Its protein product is CASRRLSHPRATSGSSNEQFF.

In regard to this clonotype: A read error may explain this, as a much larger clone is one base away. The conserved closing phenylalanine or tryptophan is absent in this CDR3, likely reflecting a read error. The CDR3 DNA is TGCGCCAGCAGTGAACAGAAAGAGACCCAGTACCTC. Translated, it gives CASSEQKETQYL. The gene calls are TRBV10-2 and TRBJ2-1; D not certain. The J call could be wrong; TRBJ2-5 is a better fit for the DNA end. CDR3 length: 12 amino acids. CDR1 is WSHSY and CDR2 is SAAADI in the germline V gene.

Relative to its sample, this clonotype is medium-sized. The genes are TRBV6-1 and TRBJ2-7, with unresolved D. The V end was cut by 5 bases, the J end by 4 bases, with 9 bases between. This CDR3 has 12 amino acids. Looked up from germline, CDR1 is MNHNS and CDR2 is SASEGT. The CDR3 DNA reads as TGTGCCAGCAGTCCGAACAAGTACGAGCAGTACTTC. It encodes CASSPNKYEQYF.

CDR3 residues: CATSDHGRDEQFF. DNA of the CDR3: TGTGCCACCAGTGACCACGGACGGGATGAGCAGTTCTTC. This sequence joins TRBV24-1 and TRBJ2-1; the D is unclear. CDR3 length: 13 amino acids. CDR1 and CDR2 from the germline V gene are KGHDR and SFDVKD. V dropped 4 bases and J dropped 8 bases, with 11 bases sitting between them.

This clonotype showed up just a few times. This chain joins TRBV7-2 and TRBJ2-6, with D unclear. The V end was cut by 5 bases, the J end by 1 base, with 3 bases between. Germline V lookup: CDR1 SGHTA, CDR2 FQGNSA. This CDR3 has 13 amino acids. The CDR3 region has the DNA TGTGCCAGCAGCCGATCTGGGGCCAACGTCCTGACTTTC. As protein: CASSRSGANVLTF.

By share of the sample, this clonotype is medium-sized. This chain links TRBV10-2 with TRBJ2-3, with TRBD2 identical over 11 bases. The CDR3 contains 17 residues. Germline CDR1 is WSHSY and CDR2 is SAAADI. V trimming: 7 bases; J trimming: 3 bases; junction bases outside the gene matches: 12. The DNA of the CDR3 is TGCGCCAGCAATTTAAGACTAGCGGGAAGGCGGACAGATACGCAGTATTTT. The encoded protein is CASNLRLAGRRTDTQYF.

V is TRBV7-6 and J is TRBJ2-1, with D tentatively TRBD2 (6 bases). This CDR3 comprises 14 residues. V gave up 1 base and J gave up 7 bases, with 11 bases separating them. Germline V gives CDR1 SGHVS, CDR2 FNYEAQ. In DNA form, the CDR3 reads TGTGCCAGCAGCTTAGTGCTTGGGGGGAATGAGCAGTTCTTC. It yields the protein CASSLVLGGNEQFF.

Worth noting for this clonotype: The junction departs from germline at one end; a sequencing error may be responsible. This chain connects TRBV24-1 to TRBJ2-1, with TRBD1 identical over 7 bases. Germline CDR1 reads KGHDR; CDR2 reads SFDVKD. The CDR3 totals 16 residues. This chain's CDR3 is CATSDWDSDNYSEQFF. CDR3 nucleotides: TGTGCCACCAGTGATTGGGACAGCGACAACTACAGTGAGCAGTTCTTT.

CDR3 in amino acids: CASSLSSGANVLTF. The CDR3 DNA reads as TGTGCCAGCAGTTTATCGTCTGGGGCCAACGTCCTGACTTTC. This chain links TRBV27 with TRBJ2-6; D gene unclear. CDR1 and CDR2 (germline): MNHEY, SMNVEV (reference sequence). The CDR3 runs to 14 residues. Trimming took 0 bases from V and 1 from J, leaving 1 base between them.

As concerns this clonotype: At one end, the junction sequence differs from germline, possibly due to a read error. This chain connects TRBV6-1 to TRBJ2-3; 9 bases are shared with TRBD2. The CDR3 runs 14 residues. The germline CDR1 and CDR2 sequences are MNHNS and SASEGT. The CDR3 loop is CAGSGGSATETQYF. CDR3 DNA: TGTGCGGGCAGCGGGGGGTCCGCAACAGAGACGCAGTATTTC.

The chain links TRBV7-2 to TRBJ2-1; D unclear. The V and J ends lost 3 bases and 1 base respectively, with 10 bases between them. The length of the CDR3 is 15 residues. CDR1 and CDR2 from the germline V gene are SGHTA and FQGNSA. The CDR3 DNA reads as TGTGCCAGCAGCTTTACGGGCGCTTCCTACAATGAGCAGTTCTTC. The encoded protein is CASSFTGASYNEQFF.

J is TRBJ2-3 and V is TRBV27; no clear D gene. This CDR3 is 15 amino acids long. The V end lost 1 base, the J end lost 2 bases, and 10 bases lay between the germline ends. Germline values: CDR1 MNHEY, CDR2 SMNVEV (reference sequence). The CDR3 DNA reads TGTGCCAGCAGTTTATGGGCCCCCCCCACAGATACGCAGTATTTT. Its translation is CASSLWAPPTDTQYF.

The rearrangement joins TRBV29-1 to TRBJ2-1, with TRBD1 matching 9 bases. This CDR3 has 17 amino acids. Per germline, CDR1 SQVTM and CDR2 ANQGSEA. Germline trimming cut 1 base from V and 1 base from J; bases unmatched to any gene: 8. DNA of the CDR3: TGCAGCGTTGAAGGCACAGGGGGCGCTGGGTCCTACAATGAGCAGTTCTTC. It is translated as CSVEGTGGAGSYNEQFF.

CDR3 protein: CASGVRDQETQYF. CDR3 bases: TGCGCCAGCGGTGTCCGTGACCAAGAGACCCAGTATTTT. The J gene is TRBJ2-5, the V gene TRBV10-1; unclear D gene. The DNA end is a closer match to TRBJ2-3, so the J assignment may be wrong. The CDR3 is 13 amino acids. From germline, CDR1 is WNHNN and CDR2 SYGVQD (reference sequence).

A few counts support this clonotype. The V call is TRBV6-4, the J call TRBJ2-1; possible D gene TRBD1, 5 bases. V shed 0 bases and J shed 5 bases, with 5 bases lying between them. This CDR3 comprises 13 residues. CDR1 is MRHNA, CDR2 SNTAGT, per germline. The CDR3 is CASSDSDNNEQFF. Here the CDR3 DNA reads TGTGCCAGCAGTGACTCGGACAACAATGAGCAGTTCTTC.

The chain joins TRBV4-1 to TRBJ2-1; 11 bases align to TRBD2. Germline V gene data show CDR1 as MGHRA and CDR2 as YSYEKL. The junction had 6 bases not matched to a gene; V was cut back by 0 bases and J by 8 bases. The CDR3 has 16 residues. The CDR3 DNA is TGCGCCAGCAGCCAAGATCCGCTTAGCGGGAGGGATGAGCAGTTCTTC. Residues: CASSQDPLSGRDEQFF.

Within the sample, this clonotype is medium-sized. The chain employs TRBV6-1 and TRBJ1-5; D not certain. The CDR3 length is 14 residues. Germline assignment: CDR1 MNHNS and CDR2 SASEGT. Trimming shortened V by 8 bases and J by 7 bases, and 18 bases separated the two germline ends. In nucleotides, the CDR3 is TGTGCCAGCCGGGTCGGGGATAAGGGCCAGCCCCAGCATTTT. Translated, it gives CASRVGDKGQPQHF.

The CDR3 is CASSAQTGGLYEQFF. The CDR3 bases are TGTGCCAGCAGCGCTCAGACAGGGGGCTTATATGAGCAGTTCTTC. The chain carries TRBV9 and TRBJ2-5, with TRBD1 identical over 10 bases. The last part of the DNA fits TRBJ2-1 better; the J call may be wrong. The CDR3 runs to 15 residues. Per germline, CDR1 SGDLS and CDR2 YYNGEE.